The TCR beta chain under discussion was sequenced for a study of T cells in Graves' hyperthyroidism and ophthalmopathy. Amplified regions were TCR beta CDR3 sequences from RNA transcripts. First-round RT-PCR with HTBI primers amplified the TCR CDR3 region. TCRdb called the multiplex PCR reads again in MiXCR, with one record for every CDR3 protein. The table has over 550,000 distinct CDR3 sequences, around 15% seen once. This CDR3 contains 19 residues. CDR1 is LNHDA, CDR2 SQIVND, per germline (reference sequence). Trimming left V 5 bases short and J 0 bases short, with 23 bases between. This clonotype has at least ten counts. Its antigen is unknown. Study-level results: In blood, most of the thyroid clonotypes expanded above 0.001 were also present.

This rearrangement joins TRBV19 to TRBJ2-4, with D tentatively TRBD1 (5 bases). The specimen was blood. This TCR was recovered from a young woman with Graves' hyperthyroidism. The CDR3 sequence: CASSFSGWSTILAKNIQYF. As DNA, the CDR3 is TGTGCCAGTAGTTTCTCAGGGTGGTCGACGATTCTAGCCAAAAACATTCAGTACTTC. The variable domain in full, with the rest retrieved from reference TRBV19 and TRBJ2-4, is DGGITQSPKYLFRKEGQNVTLSCEQNLNHDAMYWYRQDPGQGLRLIYYSQIVNDFQKGDIAEGYSVSREKKESFPLTVTSAQKNPTAFYLCASSFSGWSTILAKNIQYFGAGTRLSVL.